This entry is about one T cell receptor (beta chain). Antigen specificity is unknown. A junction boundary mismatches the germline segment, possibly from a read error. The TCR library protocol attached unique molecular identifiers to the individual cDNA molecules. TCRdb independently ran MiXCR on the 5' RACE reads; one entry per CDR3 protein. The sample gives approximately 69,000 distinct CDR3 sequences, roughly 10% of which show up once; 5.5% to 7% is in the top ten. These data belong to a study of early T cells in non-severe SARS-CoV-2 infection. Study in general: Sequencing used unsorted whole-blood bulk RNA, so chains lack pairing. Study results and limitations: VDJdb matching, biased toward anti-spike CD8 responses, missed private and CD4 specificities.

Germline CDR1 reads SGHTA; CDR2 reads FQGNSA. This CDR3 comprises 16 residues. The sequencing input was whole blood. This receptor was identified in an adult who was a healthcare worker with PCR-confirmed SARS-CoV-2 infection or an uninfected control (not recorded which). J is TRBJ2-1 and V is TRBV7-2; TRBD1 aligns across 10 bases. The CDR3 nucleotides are TGTGCCAGCAGCGTAGCCGGGACAGGGGCGGGCAATGAGCAGTTCTTC. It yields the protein CASSVAGTGAGNEQFF.